A selection of T cell receptor beta chains follows, all from one sample in a study of cytomegalovirus exposure and HLA in healthy donors. The data were produced by immunoSEQ multiplex PCR, yet TCRdb's version contains in-frame clones alone and is incomplete. The sample shows around 120,000 clones, roughly 80% of them seen only once. The specimen sequenced was PBMCs. Source of these receptors: a female donor in good health and CMV-seropositive. The CDR3 runs from the conserved cysteine through the conserved F or W. The D gene is left open where the match is weak. The size entry is marked missing in some rows and otherwise reads once, few, many or a size class.

D: .
V: TRBV6-1
size: .
J: TRBJ1-2
DNA: TGTGCCAGCAGAGAACAGGGCTTGCCTGGCTATGGCTACACCTTC
CDR3: CASREQGLPGYGYTF

D: .
V: TRBV7-8
size: once
J: TRBJ2-6
DNA: TGTGCCAGCAGCTTAGATCAGGGATTAAGGGCCAACGTCCTGACTTTC
CDR3: CASSLDQGLRANVLTF

D: TRBD2
V: TRBV7-2
size: .
J: TRBJ2-2
DNA: TGTGCCAGCAGCCCGCCACTAGCGTCCGGGGAGCTGTTTTTT
CDR3: CASSPPLASGELFF

D: .
V: TRBV10-3
size: .
J: TRBJ1-1
DNA: TGTGCCATCAGCCTGAACGGGGGGGCGGACACTGAAGCTTTCTTT
CDR3: CAISLNGGADTEAFF

D: TRBD1
V: TRBV2
size: .
J: TRBJ2-3
DNA: TGTGCCAGCAGCGGCCGAGACAGGGTGGGCGATACGCAGTATTTT
CDR3: CASSGRDRVGDTQYF

D: TRBD1
V: TRBV6-1
size: .
J: TRBJ2-3
DNA: TGTGCCAGCAGTACCACAGGGGGCCTTGGAGATACGCAGTATTTT
CDR3: CASSTTGGLGDTQYF

D: TRBD1
V: TRBV10-3
size: .
J: TRBJ1-2
DNA: TGTGCCATCAGTGAGGCCCTCGGACAGGGCGCGGGCTATGGCTACACCTTC
CDR3: CAISEALGQGAGYGYTF

D: .
V: TRBV15
size: few
J: TRBJ1-5
DNA: TGTGCCACCAGCAGAGATCAGGGGAGCAATCAGCCCCAGCATTTT
CDR3: CATSRDQGSNQPQHF

D: TRBD2
V: TRBV9
size: .
J: TRBJ2-7
DNA: TGTGCCAGCAGCTCGACTAGCGGGGCCTACGAGCAGTACTTC
CDR3: CASSSTSGAYEQYF

D: TRBD2
V: TRBV7-9
size: .
J: TRBJ2-7
DNA: TGTTCCAGTACGTCTAGCGGGAGCTGGTACACCTACGAGCAGTACTTC
CDR3: CSSTSSGSWYTYEQYF

D: TRBD1
V: TRBV29-1
size: .
J: TRBJ1-1
DNA: TGCAGCGTTCGCCGGGGACAGGAGAACACTGAAGCTTTCTTT
CDR3: CSVRRGQENTEAFF

D: .
V: TRBV6-5
size: .
J: TRBJ1-2
DNA: TGTGCCAGCAGTTACTCGACACAGGGACGCCGTGGCTACACCTTC
CDR3: CASSYSTQGRRGYTF

D: .
V: TRBV30
size: .
J: TRBJ2-7
DNA: TGTGCCTGGAGTGTAGGAAGAGGGCAGTACTTC
CDR3: CAWSVGRGQYF

D: .
V: TRBV9
size: .
J: TRBJ2-7
DNA: TGTGCCAGCAGCGTAGAGACGCCTCAACTAGCTGTCGGACCCGCCTACGAGCAGTACTTC
CDR3: CASSVETPQLAVGPAYEQYF

D: TRBD1
V: TRBV4-2
size: .
J: TRBJ2-3
DNA: TGTGCCAGCAGCCAATCGTGGCAGGGACAGGTAGATACGCAGTATTTT
CDR3: CASSQSWQGQVDTQYF

D: TRBD1
V: TRBV7-9
size: .
J: TRBJ2-7
DNA: TGTGCCAGCAGCCCCTGGACAGGGCGCGAGCAGTACTTC
CDR3: CASSPWTGREQYF

D: .
V: TRBV7-6
size: .
J: TRBJ2-3
DNA: TGTGCCAGCAGCTCGACTAGACGTGATACGCAGTATTTT
CDR3: CASSSTRRDTQYF

D: .
V: TRBV7-8
size: .
J: TRBJ1-5
DNA: TGTGCCAGCAGCTTACCCCCCGAGGCAGTCAATCAGCCCCAGCATTTT
CDR3: CASSLPPEAVNQPQHF

D: TRBD1
V: TRBV7-9
size: .
J: TRBJ2-5
DNA: TGTGCCAGCAGCTTAGGGGACAGGGGATACAAAGAGACCCAGTACTTC
CDR3: CASSLGDRGYKETQYF

D: TRBD1
V: TRBV6-5
size: .
J: TRBJ1-2
DNA: TGTGCCAGCAGCCCTGGACAGGGGAGGAGCTATGGCTACACCTTC
CDR3: CASSPGQGRSYGYTF

D: .
V: TRBV5-1
size: .
J: TRBJ1-2
DNA: TGCGCCAGCAGCTTGGCGGGGTCGGGGAAGGGCTACACCTTC
CDR3: CASSLAGSGKGYTF

D: .
V: TRBV2
size: once
J: TRBJ2-5
DNA: TGTGCCAGCCTACAGGAAAACCCGGGGACCCAGTACTTC
CDR3: CASLQENPGTQYF